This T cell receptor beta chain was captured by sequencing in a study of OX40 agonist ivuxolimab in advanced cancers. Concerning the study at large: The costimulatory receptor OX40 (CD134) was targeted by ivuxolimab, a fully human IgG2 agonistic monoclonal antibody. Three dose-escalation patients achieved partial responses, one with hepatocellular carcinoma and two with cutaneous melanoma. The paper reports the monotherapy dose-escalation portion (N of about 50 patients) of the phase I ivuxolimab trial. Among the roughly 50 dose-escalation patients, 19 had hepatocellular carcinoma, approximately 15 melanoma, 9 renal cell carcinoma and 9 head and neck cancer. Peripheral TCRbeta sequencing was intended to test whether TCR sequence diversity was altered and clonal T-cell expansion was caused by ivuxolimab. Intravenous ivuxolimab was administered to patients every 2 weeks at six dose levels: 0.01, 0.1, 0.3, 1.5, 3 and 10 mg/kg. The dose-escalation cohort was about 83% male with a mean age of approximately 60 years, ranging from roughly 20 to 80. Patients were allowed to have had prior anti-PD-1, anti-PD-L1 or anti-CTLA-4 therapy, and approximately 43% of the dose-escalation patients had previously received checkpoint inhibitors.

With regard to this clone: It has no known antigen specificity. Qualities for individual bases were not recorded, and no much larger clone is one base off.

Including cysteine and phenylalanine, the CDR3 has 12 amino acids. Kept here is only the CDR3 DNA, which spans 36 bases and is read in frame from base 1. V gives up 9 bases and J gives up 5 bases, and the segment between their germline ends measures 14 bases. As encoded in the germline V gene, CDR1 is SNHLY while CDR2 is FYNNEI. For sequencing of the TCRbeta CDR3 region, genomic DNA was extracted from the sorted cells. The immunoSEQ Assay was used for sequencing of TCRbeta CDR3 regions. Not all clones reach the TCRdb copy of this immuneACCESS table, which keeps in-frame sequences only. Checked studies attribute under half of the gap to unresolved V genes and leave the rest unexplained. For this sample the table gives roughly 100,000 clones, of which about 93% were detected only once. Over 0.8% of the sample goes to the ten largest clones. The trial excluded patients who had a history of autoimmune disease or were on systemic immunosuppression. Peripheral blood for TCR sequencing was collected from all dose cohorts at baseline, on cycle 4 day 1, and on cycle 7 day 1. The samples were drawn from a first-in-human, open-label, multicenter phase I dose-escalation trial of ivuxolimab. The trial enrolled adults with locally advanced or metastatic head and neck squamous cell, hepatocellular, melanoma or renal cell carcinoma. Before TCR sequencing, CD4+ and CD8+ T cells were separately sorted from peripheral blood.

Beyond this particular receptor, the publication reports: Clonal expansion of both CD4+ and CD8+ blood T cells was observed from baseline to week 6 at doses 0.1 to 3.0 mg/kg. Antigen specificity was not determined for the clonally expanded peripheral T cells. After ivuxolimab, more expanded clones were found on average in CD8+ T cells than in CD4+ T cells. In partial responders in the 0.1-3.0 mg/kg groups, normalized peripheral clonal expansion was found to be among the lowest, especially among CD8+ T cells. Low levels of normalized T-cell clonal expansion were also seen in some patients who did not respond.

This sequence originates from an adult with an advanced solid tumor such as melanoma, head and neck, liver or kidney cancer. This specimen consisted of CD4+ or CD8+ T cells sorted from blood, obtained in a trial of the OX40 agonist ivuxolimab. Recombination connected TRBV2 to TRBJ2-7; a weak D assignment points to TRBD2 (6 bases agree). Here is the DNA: TGTGCCAGTCGCGGAGGGCTCCACGAGCAGTACTTC. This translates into CASRGGLHEQYF.